This T cell receptor beta chain was retrieved from a study of blood T cell repertoires in COVID-19. Study in general: Samples came from the United States, Italy and Spain, spanning acute and convalescent COVID-19.

Authors' processing steps: Estimates of nucleated cell counts were drawn from the amplification of reference gene primers. Assay used: immunoSEQ multiplex PCR; TCRdb lists only in-frame clones, some missing. V and J calls and clone size come straight from that table; D and trimming were deduced from the DNA. The sample carries about 150,000 clones, over 70% recorded once. The germline V gene encodes CDR1 SGHTA and CDR2 FQGNSA. V trimming: 4 bases; J trimming: 8 bases; junction bases outside the gene matches: 7. This CDR3 spans 14 amino acids. The sequenced material came from peripheral blood. The chain employs TRBV7-2 and TRBJ1-4; 7 bases match TRBD1. The TCR comes from a man between 60 and 75 years old with acute or convalescent COVID-19. The CDR3: CASSYRQGREKLFF. In nucleotides, the CDR3 is TGTGCCAGCAGCTACCGACAGGGAAGAGAAAAACTGTTTTTT. The entire variable domain, with the rest obtained from reference TRBV7-2 and TRBJ1-4, is as follows: GAGVSQSPSNKVTEKGKDVELRCDPISGHTALYWYRQSLGQGLEFLIYFQGNSAPDKSGLPSDRFSAERTGGSVSTLTIQRTQQEDSAVYLCASSYRQGREKLFFGSGTQLSVL.